One sample yielded the 24 T cell receptor beta chains listed below, sequenced in a study of blood T cell repertoires in COVID-19 (dated by TCRdb to about 2020). The library came from the immunoSEQ multiplex PCR assay. TCRdb mirrors the immuneACCESS table, restricted to in-frame sequences. Some clones are absent from its copies; in checked studies, under half trace to an unresolved V gene, and the reason for the others is unknown. This sample lists 110,000 or so clones; approximately 85% were detected once. Around 5.5% of the sample rests with the top ten. The sequenced sample consisted of peripheral blood. The source of these receptors is a woman aged 60 to 75 with COVID-19, enrolled during active disease.

The count of this clone is one. The CDR3 loop is CASSFAPLRGLGGGANVLTF. The CDR3, as DNA: TGCGCCAGCAGCTTTGCCCCACTCAGGGGGCTAGGGGGAGGGGCCAACGTCCTGACTTTC. The rearrangement links TRBV5-1 to TRBJ2-6; 8 nucleotides agree with TRBD1. Germline-derived CDR1 and CDR2 are SGHRS and YFSETQ. The junction had 17 bases not matched to a gene; V was cut back by 2 bases and J by 4 bases. This CDR3 is built from 20 residues. The variable domain in full, completed from reference TRBV5-1 and TRBJ2-6, reads KAGVTQTPRYLIKTRGQQVTLSCSPISGHRSVSWYQQTPGQGLQFLFEYFSETQRNKGNFPGRFSGRQFSNSRSEMNVSTLELGDSALYLCASSFAPLRGLGGGANVLTFGAGSRLTVL.

The chain recombines TRBV29-1 with TRBJ1-2; 8 nucleotides agree with TRBD1. This CDR3 has 11 residues. Germline V gene lookup returns CDR1 SQVTM and CDR2 ANQGSEA. V shed 5 bases, J shed 6 bases, and the junction held 2 bases outside the gene matches. The CDR3 is CSVQGAHGYTF. The CDR3 nucleotides read TGCAGCGTTCAGGGGGCGCATGGCTACACCTTC.

About this clone itself: Different DNA sequences within this sample yield the same CDR3. The CDR3 DNA follows: TGTGCCATCAGTGAGCTGCAAGAGACCCAGTACTTC. Encoded protein: CAISELQETQYF. This chain links TRBV10-3 with TRBJ2-5, with unresolved D. CDR3 length: 12 residues. V was pared by 2 bases and J by 2 bases, with 3 bases between. Germline V gives CDR1 ENHRY, CDR2 SYGVKD.

The chain is built from TRBV5-1 and TRBJ2-3; 11 positions match TRBD2. Germline CDR1 SGHRS, CDR2 YFSETQ. The trim removed 5 bases at V and 4 bases at J, leaving 6 bases unmatched. The length of the CDR3 is 15 residues. The CDR3: CASRGSGGDADTQYF. The CDR3 nucleotides read TGCGCCAGCAGGGGTAGCGGGGGGGACGCAGATACGCAGTATTTT.

This clone came up a few times. The J gene is TRBJ1-2, the V gene TRBV2; TRBD1 matches 8 bases. Per the germline V gene, CDR1 is SNHLY and CDR2 is FYNNEI. V shed 3 bases and J 6 bases; nucleotides not matched to a gene: 6. The CDR3 covers 14 residues. The CDR3 DNA reads as TGTGCCAGCAGTGATGCAGGGGGCCGGAATGGCTACACCTTC. Protein sequence: CASSDAGGRNGYTF.

The rearrangement uses TRBV29-1 and TRBJ2-1; 7 positions agree with TRBD1. Looked up from germline, CDR1 is SQVTM and CDR2 is ANQGSEA. The V segment lost 5 bases and the J segment 0 bases; nucleotides outside the gene matches: 4. This CDR3 is built from 14 residues. Here the CDR3 reads CSVSGQPSYNEQFF. The CDR3 DNA follows: TGCAGCGTTTCGGGACAGCCCTCCTACAATGAGCAGTTCTTC.

This clone was picked up a small number of times. Distinct nucleotide sequences in the sample also encode this CDR3. The V and J genes are TRBV7-8 and TRBJ1-1; 11 positions match TRBD1. This CDR3 comprises 15 residues. Germline V lookup: CDR1 SGHVS, CDR2 FQNEAQ. The V gene end was trimmed by 2 bases and the J gene end by 4 bases; junction bases not matched to a gene: 3. DNA of the CDR3: TGTGCCAGCAGCTTAAGGGACAGGGGGAGCACTGAAGCTTTCTTT. Protein sequence: CASSLRDRGSTEAFF.

This rearrangement joins TRBV5-6 to TRBJ2-7; possible D gene TRBD1, 5 bases. Trimming removed 2 bases at V and 3 bases at J, with 12 bases between. Germline V gene data show CDR1 as SGHDT and CDR2 as YYEEEE. This CDR3 comprises 14 residues. The CDR3 reads CASSFALQGYEQYF. CDR3 coding DNA: TGTGCCAGCAGCTTTGCCTTGCAGGGCTACGAGCAGTACTTC.

The DNA of the CDR3 is TGTGCCAGCAGCTTAGGACAAAACTACGAGCAGTACTTC. This gives the protein CASSLGQNYEQYF. The chain has TRBV11-3 and TRBJ2-7; D remains unclear. CDR1 and CDR2 from the germline V gene are SGHNT and YENEEA. Trimming shortened V by 1 base and J by 3 bases, and 7 bases separated the two germline ends. The CDR3 spans 13 residues. Using reference TRBV11-3 and TRBJ2-7 for the parts outside the CDR3, the full variable domain is EAGVVQSPRYKIIEKKQPVAFWCNPISGHNTLYWYLQNLGQGPELLIRYENEEAVDDSQLPKDRFSAERLKGVDSTLKIQPAELGDSAVYLCASSLGQNYEQYFGPGTRLTVT.

The chain couples TRBV20-1 to TRBJ1-1, with D unresolved. CDR1 and CDR2 from the germline V gene are DFQATT and SNEGSKA (reference sequence). This CDR3 contains 11 residues. Written as DNA, the CDR3 is TGCAGCGCGAAGCCGAACACTGAAGCTTTCTTT. Translating it yields CSAKPNTEAFF.

The chain combines TRBV4-3 with TRBJ1-1; 9 nucleotides match TRBD1. The ends lost 4 bases at V and 4 bases at J; junction bases unmatched: 7. Germline assignment: CDR1 LGHNA and CDR2 YSLEER. This CDR3 region has 15 residues. CDR3 sequence: CASSLSGTGSTEAFF. The CDR3 nucleotides read TGCGCCAGCAGCCTCTCCGGGACAGGGAGCACTGAAGCTTTCTTT.

The rearrangement joins TRBV6-5 to TRBJ1-1; no firm D call. V lost 5 bases, J lost 1 base, and 14 bases lay in between. Germline CDR1 and CDR2: MNHEY and SVGAGI. CDR3 length equals 15 residues. This chain's CDR3 is CASSRGSYRNTEAFF. In DNA, the CDR3 is TGTGCCAGCAGTCGAGGGTCCTACAGGAACACTGAAGCTTTCTTT.

This clone was observed at least ten times. This chain joins TRBV2 and TRBJ2-1; 9 positions agree with TRBD1. Trimming removed 6 bases from V and 6 bases from J; junction bases left unmatched: 15. The CDR3 loop spans 17 amino acids. Germline loops: CDR1 SNHLY, CDR2 FYNNEI. CDR3 DNA: TGTGCCAGCAGCCCATCCCTAGGGGACAGGGCGGGCAATGAGCAGTTCTTC. It translates to CASSPSLGDRAGNEQFF.

This clone has only a few counts. V is TRBV2 and J is TRBJ1-2; tentatively, D is TRBD1 (6 bases). The V end was cut by 0 bases, the J end by 5 bases, with 16 bases between. Per the germline V gene, CDR1 is SNHLY and CDR2 is FYNNEI. This CDR3 comprises 16 residues. The CDR3 DNA follows: TGTGCCAGCAGTGAAGCGCAGAAGGGGGGGGAATATGGCTACACCTTC. Translating gives CASSEAQKGGEYGYTF.

A few counts support this clone. The CDR3 sequence: CASSLVGVDYNSPLHF. CDR3 DNA: TGTGCCAGCAGCTTAGTGGGAGTTGACTATAATTCACCCCTCCACTTT. The genes are TRBV7-2 and TRBJ1-6; the D is unclear. The ends were cut back, 1 base at V and 3 bases at J, with 10 bases in the middle. Looked up from germline, CDR1 is SGHTA and CDR2 is FQGNSA. The CDR3 totals 16 residues.

The DNA of the CDR3 is TGTGGTTGTGGTTTGGGGGGGACAGGTGGGGAACAAGAGACCCAGTACTTC. It encodes CGCGLGGTGGEQETQYF. The J gene is TRBJ2-5, the V gene TRBV12-5; perhaps TRBD1 as D (8 bases). CDR1 and CDR2 (germline): LGHNT, FRNRAP. The CDR3 has 17 residues.

This CDR3 is CASSHPDRGYGETQYF. The DNA of the CDR3 is TGTGCCAGCAGCCATCCCGACAGGGGGTATGGAGAGACCCAGTACTTC. V gene TRBV5-5 combines with J gene TRBJ2-5; 9 positions agree with TRBD1. Germline V gene data show CDR1 as SGHKS and CDR2 as YYEKEE (reference sequence). V was pared by 4 bases and J by 4 bases, with 11 bases of the junction left unmatched. The CDR3 is 16 amino acids.

This clone was detected a few times. The chain combines TRBV14 with TRBJ1-6; no reliable D call. V dropped 4 bases and J dropped 11 bases, with 12 bases sitting between them. The CDR3 length is 13 residues. Germline V CDR1 and CDR2: SGHDN, FVKESK. CDR3 coding DNA: TGTGCCAGCAGCCGGCGGGGTTCAACACCCCTCCACTTT. Amino acids: CASSRRGSTPLHF.

The chain recombines TRBV18 with TRBJ2-6; the match to TRBD1 covers 8 bases. The CDR3 length is 17 residues. Looked up from germline, CDR1 is KGHSH and CDR2 is LQKENI. Unmatched junction bases numbered 6, after V lost 1 base and J lost 4 bases. DNA of the CDR3: TGTGCCAGCTCACCACGTCAGGGGGCGGTCGGGGCCAACGTCCTGACTTTC. Protein sequence: CASSPRQGAVGANVLTF.

This clone has a single count. The V and J genes are TRBV3-1 (or the pseudogene TRBV3-2) and TRBJ2-3; 7 bases are shared with TRBD2. CDR1 is LGHDT, CDR2 YNNKEL, per germline (reference sequence). The trim removed 1 base at V and 1 base at J, leaving 5 bases unmatched. This CDR3 spans 16 amino acids. CDR3 sequence reads: CASSQGRAGGTDTQYF. The DNA of the CDR3 is TGTGCCAGCAGCCAAGGAAGGGCGGGGGGCACAGATACGCAGTATTTT.

This chain uses TRBV2 with TRBJ1-2; TRBD1 is a possible D gene (6 bases). This CDR3 region has 14 residues. Trimming took 5 bases from V and 6 from J, leaving 16 bases between them. Germline CDR1 reads SNHLY; CDR2 reads FYNNEI. Here the CDR3 DNA reads TGTGCCAGCAGTCCCATCGGATACAGGGATGGCTACACCTTC. This codes for CASSPIGYRDGYTF.

The chain joins TRBV20-1 to TRBJ1-5; 11 bases are a match to TRBD1. The V gene end was trimmed by 3 bases and the J gene end by 1 base; junction bases not matched to a gene: 5. Germline V lookup: CDR1 DFQATT, CDR2 SNEGSKA (reference sequence). This CDR3 is built from 16 residues. The CDR3 DNA is TGCAGTGCTAGTTCAGGGACAGGGGGAAGCAATCAGCCCCAGCATTTT. Translating gives CSASSGTGGSNQPQHF.

In regard to this clone: The identical CDR3 is also encoded by other nucleotide sequences in the sample. V gene TRBV18 combines with J gene TRBJ2-7; D is unresolved. This CDR3 spans 13 amino acids. V was trimmed by 0 bases and J by 1 base, leaving 4 bases between them. CDR1 KGHSH and CDR2 LQKENI come from the germline V gene. The CDR3: CASSPPSSYEQYF. The CDR3 DNA follows: TGTGCCAGCTCACCACCCAGTTCCTACGAGCAGTACTTC.

The chain recombines TRBV7-9 with TRBJ2-1, with D maybe TRBD1 (6 bases). With 8 bases removed from V and 0 bases from J, the gap between germline ends came to 14 bases. Germline CDR1 reads SEHNR; CDR2 reads FQNEAQ (reference sequence). This CDR3 is built from 15 residues. The CDR3 protein is CASPPGTHSYNEQFF. The CDR3 DNA is TGTGCCAGCCCTCCCGGGACACACTCCTACAATGAGCAGTTCTTC.